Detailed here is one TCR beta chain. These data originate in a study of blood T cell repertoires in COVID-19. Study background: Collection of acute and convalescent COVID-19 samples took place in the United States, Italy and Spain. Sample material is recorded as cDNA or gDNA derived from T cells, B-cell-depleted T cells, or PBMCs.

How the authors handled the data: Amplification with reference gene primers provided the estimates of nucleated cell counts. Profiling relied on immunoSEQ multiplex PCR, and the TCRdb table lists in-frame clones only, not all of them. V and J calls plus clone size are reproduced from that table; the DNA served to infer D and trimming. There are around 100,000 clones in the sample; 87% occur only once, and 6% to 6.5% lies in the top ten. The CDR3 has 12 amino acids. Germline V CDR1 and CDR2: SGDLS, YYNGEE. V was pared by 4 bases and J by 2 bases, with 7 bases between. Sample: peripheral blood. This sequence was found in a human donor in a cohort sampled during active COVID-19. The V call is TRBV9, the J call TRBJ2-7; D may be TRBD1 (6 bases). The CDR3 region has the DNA TGTGCCAGCAGCTCAGGGGCCTACGAGCAGTACTTC. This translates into CASSSGAYEQYF.